This T cell receptor beta chain is drawn from a study of shared clonotypes between healthy human individuals. V was shortened by 0 bases and J by 8 bases, with 13 bases between the two germline ends. The length of the CDR3 is 14 residues. CDR1 and CDR2 from the germline V gene are LGHNA and YNFKEQ. The study enrolled healthy HIV-negative adults without recent acute infections or vaccinations as donors. Sequenced by immunoSEQ multiplex PCR; TCRdb stores in-frame clones only, minus some. This table holds about 2.5 million clones, roughly 92% found once. This sequence joins TRBV4-2 and TRBJ1-2; no firm D call. The sequence came from a man younger than 35 in good health. Some clones in this sample may be carry-over from other donors' samples. Sequencing was performed on naive CD4+ T cells from PBMCs. Indicated subset: CD45RA+ positively selected. The CDR3 DNA sequence: TGTGCCAGCAGCCAAGATCCTTTGGAGGGAGGCTACACCTTC. Its protein product is CASSQDPLEGGYTF.